This TCR beta chain was identified in a study of technical replicates of blood from a few donors. The table came from immunoSEQ multiplex PCR; TCRdb's copy has only in-frame clones and leaves some out. There are approximately 59,000 clones in the sample; roughly 96% occur only once, and 2.5% to 4% lies in the top ten. The CDR3 has 15 residues. V lost 6 bases, J lost 3 bases, and 4 bases stayed unmatched. CDR1 LGHNA and CDR2 YSLEER come from the germline V gene. The clonotype comes from a human donor in good health. Some clones in this sample may be carry-over from other donors' samples. The sequencing input was PBMCs. This chain links TRBV4-3 with TRBJ2-3; 12 nucleotides agree with TRBD2. The CDR3 sequence is CASSLTSGRTDTQYF. The CDR3 coding sequence is TGCGCCAGCAGTCTAACTAGCGGGAGGACAGATACGCAGTATTTT.